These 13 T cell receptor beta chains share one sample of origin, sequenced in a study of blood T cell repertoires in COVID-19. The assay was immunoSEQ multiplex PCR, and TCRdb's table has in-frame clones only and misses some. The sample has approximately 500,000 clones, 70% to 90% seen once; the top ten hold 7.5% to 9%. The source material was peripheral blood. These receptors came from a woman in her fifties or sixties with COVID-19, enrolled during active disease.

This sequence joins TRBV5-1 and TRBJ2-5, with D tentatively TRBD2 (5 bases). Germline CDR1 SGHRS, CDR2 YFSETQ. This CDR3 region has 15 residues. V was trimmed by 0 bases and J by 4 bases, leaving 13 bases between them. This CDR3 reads CASSLGVRRSETQYF. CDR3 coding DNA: TGCGCCAGCAGCTTGGGGGTAAGGAGGTCAGAGACCCAGTACTTC.

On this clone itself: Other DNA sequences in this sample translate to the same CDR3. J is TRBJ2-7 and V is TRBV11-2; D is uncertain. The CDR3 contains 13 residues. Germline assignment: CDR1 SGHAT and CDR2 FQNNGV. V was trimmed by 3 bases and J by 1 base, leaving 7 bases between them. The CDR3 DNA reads TGTGCCAGCAGCTTCGGCGGATCCTACGAGCAGTACTTC. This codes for CASSFGGSYEQYF. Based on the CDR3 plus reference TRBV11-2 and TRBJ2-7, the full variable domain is EAGVAQSPRYKIIEKRQSVAFWCNPISGHATLYWYQQILGQGPKLLIQFQNNGVVDDSQLPKDRFSAERLKGVDSTLKIQPAKLEDSAVYLCASSFGGSYEQYFGPGTRLTVT.

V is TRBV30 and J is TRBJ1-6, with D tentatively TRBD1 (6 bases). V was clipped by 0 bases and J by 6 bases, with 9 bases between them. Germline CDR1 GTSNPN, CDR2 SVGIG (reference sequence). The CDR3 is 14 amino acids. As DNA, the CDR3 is TGTGCCTGGAGTGTAGGACAGACTAATTCACCCCTCCACTTT. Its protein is CAWSVGQTNSPLHF.

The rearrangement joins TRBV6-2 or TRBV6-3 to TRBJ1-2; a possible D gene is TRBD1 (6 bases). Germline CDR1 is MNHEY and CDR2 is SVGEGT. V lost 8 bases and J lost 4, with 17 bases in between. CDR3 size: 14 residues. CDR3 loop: CASCRSGDPYGYTF. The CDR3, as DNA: TGTGCCAGCTGCCGGTCAGGGGACCCCTATGGCTACACCTTC.

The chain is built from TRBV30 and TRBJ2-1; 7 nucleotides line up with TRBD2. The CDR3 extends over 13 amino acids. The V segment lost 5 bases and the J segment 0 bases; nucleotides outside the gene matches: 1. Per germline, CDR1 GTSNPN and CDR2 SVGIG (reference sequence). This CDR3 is CAWERGSYNEQFF. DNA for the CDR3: TGTGCCTGGGAGCGGGGCTCCTACAATGAGCAGTTCTTC.

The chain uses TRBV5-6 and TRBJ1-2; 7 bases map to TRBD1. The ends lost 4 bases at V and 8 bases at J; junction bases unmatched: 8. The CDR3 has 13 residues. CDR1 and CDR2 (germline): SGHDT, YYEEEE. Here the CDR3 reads CASSRRDSWGYTF. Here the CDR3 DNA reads TGTGCCAGCAGCCGCCGGGACAGCTGGGGCTACACCTTC.

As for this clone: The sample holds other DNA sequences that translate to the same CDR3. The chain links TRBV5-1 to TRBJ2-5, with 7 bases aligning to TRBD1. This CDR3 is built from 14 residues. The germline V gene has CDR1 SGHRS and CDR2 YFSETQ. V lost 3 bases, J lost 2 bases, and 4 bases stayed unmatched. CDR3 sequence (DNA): TGCGCCAGCAGCTCCGGGACAGCACAAGAGACCCAGTACTTC. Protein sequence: CASSSGTAQETQYF. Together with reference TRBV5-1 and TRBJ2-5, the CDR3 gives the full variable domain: KAGVTQTPRYLIKTRGQQVTLSCSPISGHRSVSWYQQTPGQGLQFLFEYFSETQRNKGNFPGRFSGRQFSNSRSEMNVSTLELGDSALYLCASSSGTAQETQYFGPGTRLLVL.

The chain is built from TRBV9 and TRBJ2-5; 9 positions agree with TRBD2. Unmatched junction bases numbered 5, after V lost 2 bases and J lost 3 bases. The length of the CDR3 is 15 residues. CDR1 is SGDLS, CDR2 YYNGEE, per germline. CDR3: CASSVGGGVEETQYF. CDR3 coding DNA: TGTGCCAGCAGCGTCGGCGGGGGGGTAGAAGAGACCCAGTACTTC.

CDR3 in amino acids: CASSGQSSGGYTF. DNA for the CDR3: TGTGCCAGCAGCGGACAGTCCTCGGGTGGCTACACCTTC. The V gene is TRBV21-1, the J gene TRBJ1-2; the D segment call TRBD1 is taken from the table without a DNA check. TRBV21-1 represents a pseudogene. The CDR3 totals 13 residues.

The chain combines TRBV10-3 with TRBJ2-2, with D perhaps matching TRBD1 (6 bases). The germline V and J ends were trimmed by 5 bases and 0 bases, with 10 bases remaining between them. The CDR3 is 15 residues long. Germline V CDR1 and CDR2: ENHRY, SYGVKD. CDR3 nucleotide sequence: TGTGCCATCAGTAGGGACACGCCGAACACCGGGGAGCTGTTTTTT. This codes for CAISRDTPNTGELFF.

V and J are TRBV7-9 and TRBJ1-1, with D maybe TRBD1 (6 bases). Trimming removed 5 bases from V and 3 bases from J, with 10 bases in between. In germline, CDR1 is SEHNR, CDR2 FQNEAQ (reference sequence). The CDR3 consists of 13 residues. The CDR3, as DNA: TGTGCCAGCAGCCTCAGGGGCGACACTGAAGCTTTCTTT. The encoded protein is CASSLRGDTEAFF.

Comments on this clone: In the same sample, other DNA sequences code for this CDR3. This CDR3 reads CAWSPSGSTDTQYF. CDR3 DNA sequence: TGTGCCTGGAGTCCTAGCGGAAGCACAGATACGCAGTATTTT. The chain combines TRBV30 with TRBJ2-3, with TRBD2 identical over 7 bases. Trimming took 2 bases from V and 0 from J; bases not matched to a gene: 2. Germline CDR1 and CDR2: GTSNPN and SVGIG (reference sequence). This CDR3 is built from 14 residues.

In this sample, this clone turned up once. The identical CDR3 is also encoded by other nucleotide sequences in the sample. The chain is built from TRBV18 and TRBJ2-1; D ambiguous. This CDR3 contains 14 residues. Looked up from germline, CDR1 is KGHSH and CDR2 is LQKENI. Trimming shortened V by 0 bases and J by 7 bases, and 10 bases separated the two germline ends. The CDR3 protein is CASSPPSGGNEQFF. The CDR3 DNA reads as TGTGCCAGCTCACCACCGTCGGGTGGGAATGAGCAGTTCTTC.